This T cell receptor (beta chain) comes out of a study of Tregs in tolerant kidney transplant recipients. Germline lookup yields CDR1 MNHEY and CDR2 SMNVEV (reference sequence). The length of the CDR3 is 12 residues. V lost 5 bases, J lost 12 bases, and 11 bases lay in between. Generated by immunoSEQ multiplex PCR, the TCRdb table keeps only in-frame clones and is missing some. Here the sample spans 75,000 to 95,000 clones, 90% to 95% being singletons. This clone turned up a few times. The sequencing input was CD8+ T cells from blood. This sequence originates from a human donor in good health. The J gene is TRBJ1-6, the V gene TRBV27, with no clear D. The CDR3 DNA is TGTGCCAGCAGTCTACCCAAGGGACCCCTCCACTTT. Its protein is CASSLPKGPLHF.